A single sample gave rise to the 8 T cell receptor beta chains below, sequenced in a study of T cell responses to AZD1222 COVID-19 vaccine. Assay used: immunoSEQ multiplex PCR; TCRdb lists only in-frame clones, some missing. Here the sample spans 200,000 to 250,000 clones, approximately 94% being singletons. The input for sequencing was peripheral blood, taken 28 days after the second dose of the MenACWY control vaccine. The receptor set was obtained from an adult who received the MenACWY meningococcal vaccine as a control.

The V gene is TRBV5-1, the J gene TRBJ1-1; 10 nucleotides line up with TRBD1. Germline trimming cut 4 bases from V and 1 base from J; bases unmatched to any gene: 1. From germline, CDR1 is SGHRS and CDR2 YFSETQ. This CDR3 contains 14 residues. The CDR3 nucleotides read TGCGCCAGCAGCCGGGACAGGGGGAACACTGAAGCTTTCTTT. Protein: CASSRDRGNTEAFF.

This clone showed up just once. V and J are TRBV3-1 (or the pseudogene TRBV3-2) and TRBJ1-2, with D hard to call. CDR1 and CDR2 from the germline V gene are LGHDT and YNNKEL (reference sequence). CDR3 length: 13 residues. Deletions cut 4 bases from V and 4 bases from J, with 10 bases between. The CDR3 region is CASSLTPSYGYTF. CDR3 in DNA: TGTGCCAGCAGCCTCACCCCTTCCTATGGCTACACCTTC.

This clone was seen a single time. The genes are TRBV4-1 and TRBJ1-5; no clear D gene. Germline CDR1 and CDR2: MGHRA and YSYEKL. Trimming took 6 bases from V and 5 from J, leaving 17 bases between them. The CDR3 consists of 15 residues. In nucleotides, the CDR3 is TGCGCCAGCAGTCCTGGACCGCCCAGATATCAGCCCCAGCATTTT. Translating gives CASSPGPPRYQPQHF.

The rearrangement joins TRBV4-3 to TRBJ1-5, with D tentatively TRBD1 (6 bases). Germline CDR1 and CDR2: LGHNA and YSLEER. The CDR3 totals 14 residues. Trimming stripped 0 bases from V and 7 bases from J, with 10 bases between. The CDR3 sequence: CASSQDRGDQPQHF. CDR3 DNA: TGCGCCAGCAGCCAAGACAGGGGCGACCAGCCCCAGCATTTT.

CDR3 region: CSVEEGARPGELFF. The DNA for the CDR3 is TGCAGCGTTGAGGAGGGCGCCCGTCCGGGGGAGCTGTTTTTT. This sequence joins TRBV29-1 and TRBJ2-2; D may be TRBD2 (6 bases). CDR1 SQVTM and CDR2 ANQGSEA come from the germline V gene. There are 14 residues in the CDR3. V lost 3 bases and J lost 8, with 16 bases in between.

CDR3 sequence (DNA): TGTGCCAGCAGCGGGGGTTCTCCAGATACGCAGTATTTT. Translating it yields CASSGGSPDTQYF. This rearrangement joins TRBV28 to TRBJ2-3, with D tentatively TRBD2 (6 bases). Germline CDR1 is MDHEN and CDR2 is SYDVKM. The CDR3 totals 13 residues. Trimming removed 6 bases from V and 4 bases from J, with 11 bases in between.

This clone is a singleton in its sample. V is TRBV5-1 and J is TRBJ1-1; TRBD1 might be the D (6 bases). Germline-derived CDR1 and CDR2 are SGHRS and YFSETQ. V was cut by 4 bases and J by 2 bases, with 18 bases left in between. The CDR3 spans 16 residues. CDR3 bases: TGCGCCAGCAGCCTCCAGGCAGGGGCGCGAAACACTGAAGCTTTCTTT. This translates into CASSLQAGARNTEAFF.

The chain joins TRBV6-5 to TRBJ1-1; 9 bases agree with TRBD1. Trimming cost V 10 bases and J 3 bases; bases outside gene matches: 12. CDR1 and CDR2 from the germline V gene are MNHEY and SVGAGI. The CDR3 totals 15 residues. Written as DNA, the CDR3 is TGTGCCACCGTGATTACAGGGGGCGCTTACACTGAAGCTTTCTTT. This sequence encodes CATVITGGAYTEAFF.